Listed below are T cell receptor beta chains from one sample, sequenced in a study of T cell responses to AZD1222 COVID-19 vaccine. TCRdb keeps only in-frame clones here, not all; method: immunoSEQ multiplex PCR. Altogether about 160,000 clones are present, 94% being singletons, with the ten largest covering 1.3%. Sequenced here: peripheral blood, sampled on day 0 of AZD1222 vaccination. The receptors come from an adult in good health. Each CDR3 is given with its conserved first and last residue. D genes are given only for firm matches. A row's size may be missing; if present it is once, few, many or a size class.

V: TRBV15
size: -
D: -
J: TRBJ1-1
CDR3: CATRLDTEAFF
DNA: TGTGCCACCAGGCTCGACACTGAAGCTTTCTTT

V: TRBV12-3/TRBV12-4
size: -
D: -
J: TRBJ1-2
CDR3: CASSSYYNRNTF
DNA: TGTGCCAGCAGTTCTTATTACAACCGAAACACCTTC

V: TRBV18
size: -
D: TRBD1
J: TRBJ2-1
CDR3: CASSPGTGRVYNEQFF
DNA: TGTGCCAGCTCACCGGGGACAGGGCGGGTTTACAATGAGCAGTTCTTC

V: TRBV6-4
size: -
D: TRBD2
J: TRBJ2-3
CDR3: CASSELAGDSTDTQYF
DNA: TGTGCCAGCAGTGAACTAGCGGGGGATTCCACAGATACGCAGTATTTT

V: TRBV19
size: -
D: -
J: TRBJ1-1
CDR3: CATTRRDMNTEAFF
DNA: TGTGCCACCACTAGGAGAGATATGAACACTGAAGCTTTCTTT

V: TRBV4-3
size: -
D: -
J: TRBJ2-5
CDR3: CASSQEADRTTQYF
DNA: TGCGCCAGCAGCCAAGAAGCAGACCGAACCACCCAGTACTTC

V: TRBV30
size: -
D: -
J: TRBJ1-1
CDR3: CAWSNHGGNEAFF
DNA: TGTGCCTGGAGTAACCATGGTGGGAATGAGGCTTTCTTT

V: TRBV4-3
size: once
D: TRBD1
J: TRBJ1-1
CDR3: CASSQDGKLTGGVRTEAFF
DNA: TGCGCCAGCAGCCAAGACGGAAAACTAACAGGGGGCGTACGGACTGAAGCTTTCTTT

V: TRBV4-1
size: -
D: -
J: TRBJ1-2
CDR3: CASSLQGRPPTF
DNA: TGCGCCAGCAGCCTCCAAGGAAGGCCCCCCACCTTC

V: TRBV2
size: once
D: -
J: TRBJ1-3
CDR3: CASSQNGNTIYF
DNA: TGTGCCAGCAGTCAGAATGGAAACACCATATATTTT

V: TRBV10-3
size: -
D: -
J: TRBJ2-1
CDR3: CAGALEVGNEQFF
DNA: TGTGCCGGGGCTTTGGAGGTTGGGAATGAGCAGTTCTTC

V: TRBV3-1/TRBV3-2
size: -
D: TRBD2
J: TRBJ2-1
CDR3: CASDEGTSGSNEQFF
DNA: TGTGCCAGTGACGAAGGGACTAGCGGGAGTAATGAGCAGTTCTTC

V: TRBV14
size: -
D: -
J: TRBJ2-1
CDR3: CASSQDLTGVNNEQFF
DNA: TGTGCCAGCAGCCAAGATTTAACAGGCGTTAACAATGAGCAGTTCTTC

V: TRBV2
size: -
D: -
J: TRBJ1-5
CDR3: CASKSGGGNQPQHF
DNA: TGTGCCAGCAAATCCGGTGGGGGGAATCAGCCCCAGCATTTT

V: TRBV5-1
size: -
D: -
J: TRBJ1-1
CDR3: CASSRTGHDQNTEAFF
DNA: TGCGCCAGCAGCCGTACAGGGCATGACCAGAACACTGAAGCTTTCTTT

V: TRBV15
size: once
D: -
J: TRBJ2-4
CDR3: CATSRDLEGAKNIQYF
DNA: TGTGCCACCAGCAGAGATCTTGAAGGGGCCAAAAACATTCAGTACTTC

V: TRBV2
size: -
D: -
J: TRBJ1-4
CDR3: CASSELGFGENEKLFF
DNA: TGTGCCAGCAGTGAGTTAGGTTTTGGGGAAAATGAAAAACTGTTTTTT

V: TRBV6-5
size: -
D: -
J: TRBJ1-3
CDR3: CASSSPSSGNTIYF
DNA: TGTGCCAGCAGCTCCCCGAGCTCTGGAAACACCATATATTTT

V: TRBV25-1
size: -
D: TRBD1
J: TRBJ1-1
CDR3: CASSEWGQTASNTEAFF
DNA: TGTGCCAGCAGTGAATGGGGACAGACCGCTTCGAACACTGAAGCTTTCTTT

V: TRBV7-7
size: -
D: -
J: TRBJ2-2
CDR3: CASSPRGLNTGELFF
DNA: TGTGCCAGCAGCCCAAGGGGACTTAACACCGGGGAGCTGTTTTTT

V: TRBV6-1
size: -
D: -
J: TRBJ2-1
CDR3: CASSEWLGNEQFF
DNA: TGTGCCAGCAGTGAATGGCTTGGCAATGAGCAGTTCTTC

V: TRBV27
size: -
D: -
J: TRBJ1-4
CDR3: CASSQGLRWEKLFF
DNA: TGTGCCAGCAGTCAGGGGCTGCGGTGGGAAAAACTGTTTTTT

V: TRBV27
size: -
D: -
J: TRBJ1-5
CDR3: CASSLSVGGLQPQHF
DNA: TGTGCCAGCAGTTTATCGGTTGGGGGGCTTCAGCCCCAGCATTTT

V: TRBV5-1
size: -
D: TRBD1
J: TRBJ1-5
CDR3: CASSLGDSQNQPQHF
DNA: TGCGCCAGCAGCTTAGGGGACAGCCAAAATCAGCCCCAGCATTTT

V: TRBV2
size: -
D: -
J: TRBJ2-5
CDR3: CASRRLFFQETQYF
DNA: TGTGCCAGCCGCCGACTTTTTTTCCAAGAGACCCAGTACTTC

V: TRBV18
size: -
D: -
J: TRBJ1-1
CDR3: CASSPGQEATEAFF
DNA: TGTGCCAGCTCACCAGGGCAGGAGGCCACTGAAGCTTTCTTT

V: TRBV6-5
size: -
D: -
J: TRBJ2-5
CDR3: CASSTTGLETQYF
DNA: TGTGCCAGCAGTACCACAGGGTTAGAGACCCAGTACTTC

V: TRBV18
size: once
D: -
J: TRBJ1-5
CDR3: CASSPGGNLNQPQHF
DNA: TGTGCCAGCTCTCCCGGCGGAAACCTGAATCAGCCCCAGCATTTT

V: TRBV29-1
size: once
D: TRBD1
J: TRBJ2-1
CDR3: CSAPGQSSYNEQFF
DNA: TGCAGCGCCCCGGGACAGAGCTCCTACAATGAGCAGTTCTTC

V: TRBV5-1
size: -
D: TRBD2
J: TRBJ2-1
CDR3: CASSLLAGGISHEQFF
DNA: TGCGCCAGCAGCCTGCTAGCGGGGGGTATCTCTCATGAGCAGTTCTTC

V: TRBV29-1
size: -
D: TRBD2
J: TRBJ2-1
CDR3: CSVGAGGFNEQFF
DNA: TGCAGCGTTGGAGCGGGAGGTTTCAATGAGCAGTTCTTC

V: TRBV10-3
size: -
D: TRBD1
J: TRBJ1-4
CDR3: CAISEGTGGSEKLFF
DNA: TGTGCCATCAGTGAAGGAACAGGGGGGAGCGAAAAACTGTTTTTT

V: TRBV3-1/TRBV3-2
size: -
D: -
J: TRBJ1-6
CDR3: CASSQVRFRGYNSPLHF
DNA: TGTGCCAGCAGCCAAGTTCGGTTCAGGGGATATAATTCACCCCTCCACTTT

V: TRBV2
size: -
D: -
J: TRBJ2-1
CDR3: CASSTGLVVNNEQFF
DNA: TGTGCCAGCAGCACGGGTCTAGTTGTGAACAATGAGCAGTTCTTC

V: TRBV27
size: few
D: TRBD2
J: TRBJ2-2
CDR3: CASSLAGQTSGANTGELFF
DNA: TGTGCCAGCAGTTTAGCGGGACAGACTAGCGGAGCGAACACCGGGGAGCTGTTTTTT

V: TRBV6-5
size: -
D: -
J: TRBJ1-5
CDR3: CASSYSADTNQPQHF
DNA: TGTGCCAGCAGTTACTCGGCAGATACCAATCAGCCCCAGCATTTT

V: TRBV3-1/TRBV3-2
size: -
D: -
J: TRBJ1-6
CDR3: CASSPLSWYNSPLHF
DNA: TGTGCCAGCAGCCCCCTTAGTTGGTATAATTCACCCCTCCACTTT

V: TRBV19
size: -
D: -
J: TRBJ2-1
CDR3: CASSIGAGIYNEQFF
DNA: TGTGCCAGTAGTATAGGGGCAGGGATTTACAATGAGCAGTTCTTC

V: TRBV5-6
size: -
D: -
J: TRBJ1-2
CDR3: CASSPGPTNYGYTF
DNA: TGTGCCAGCAGCCCGGGACCGACTAACTATGGCTACACCTTC

V: TRBV2
size: -
D: TRBD1
J: TRBJ1-1
CDR3: CASSKDRVKAEAFF
DNA: TGTGCCAGCAGTAAGGACAGGGTCAAGGCTGAAGCTTTCTTT

V: TRBV4-1
size: -
D: TRBD1
J: TRBJ1-1
CDR3: CASSHLTGVAFF
DNA: TGCGCCAGCAGCCACTTAACAGGGGTAGCTTTCTTT

V: TRBV9
size: -
D: TRBD2
J: TRBJ2-5
CDR3: CASSVVASGRETQYF
DNA: TGTGCCAGCAGCGTAGTGGCTAGCGGGAGGGAGACCCAGTACTTC

V: TRBV27
size: -
D: -
J: TRBJ1-2
CDR3: CASSLGRFYGYTF
DNA: TGTGCCAGCAGTTTAGGGCGGTTTTATGGCTACACCTTC

V: TRBV5-1
size: -
D: -
J: TRBJ1-3
CDR3: CASSPRGGEYSGNTIYF
DNA: TGCGCCAGCAGCCCCCGTGGAGGGGAGTACTCTGGAAACACCATATATTTT

V: TRBV19
size: -
D: TRBD1
J: TRBJ1-2
CDR3: CASRLRTGGNNYGYTF
DNA: TGTGCCAGTAGGCTGCGGACAGGGGGAAACAACTATGGCTACACCTTC

V: TRBV9
size: -
D: -
J: TRBJ2-2
CDR3: CASRREFTGELFF
DNA: TGTGCCAGCAGAAGGGAATTCACCGGGGAGCTGTTTTTT

V: TRBV5-1
size: once
D: -
J: TRBJ2-2
CDR3: CASSRGAGQNTGELFF
DNA: TGCGCCAGCAGCCGTGGGGCAGGACAGAACACCGGGGAGCTGTTTTTT

V: TRBV12-3/TRBV12-4
size: -
D: TRBD1
J: TRBJ1-1
CDR3: CASSLSTGGMAFF
DNA: TGTGCCAGCAGTTTATCGACAGGGGGGATGGCTTTCTTT

V: TRBV10-2
size: once
D: -
J: TRBJ1-6
CDR3: CASSEDTSYNSPLHF
DNA: TGCGCCAGCAGTGAAGACACTTCCTATAATTCACCCCTCCACTTT

V: TRBV18
size: once
D: TRBD1
J: TRBJ2-1
CDR3: CASFRGQDEQFF
DNA: TGTGCCAGCTTCAGGGGGCAGGATGAGCAGTTCTTC